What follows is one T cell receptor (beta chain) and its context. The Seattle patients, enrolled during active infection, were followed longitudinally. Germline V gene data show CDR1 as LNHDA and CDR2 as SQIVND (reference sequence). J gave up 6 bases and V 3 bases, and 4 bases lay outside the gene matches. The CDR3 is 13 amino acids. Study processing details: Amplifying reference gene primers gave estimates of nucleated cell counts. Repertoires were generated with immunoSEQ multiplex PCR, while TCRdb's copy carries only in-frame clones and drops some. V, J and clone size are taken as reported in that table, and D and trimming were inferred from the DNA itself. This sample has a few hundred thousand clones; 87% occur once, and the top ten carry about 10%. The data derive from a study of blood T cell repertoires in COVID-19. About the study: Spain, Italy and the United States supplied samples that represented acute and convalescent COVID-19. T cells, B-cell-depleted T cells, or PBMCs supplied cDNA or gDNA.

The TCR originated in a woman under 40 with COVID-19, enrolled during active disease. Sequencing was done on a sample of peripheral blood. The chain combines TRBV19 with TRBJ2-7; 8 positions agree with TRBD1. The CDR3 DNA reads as TGTGCCAGTAGTATCGGAACAGGGGGCGAGCAGTACTTC. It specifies CASSIGTGGEQYF. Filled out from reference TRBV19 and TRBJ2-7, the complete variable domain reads DGGITQSPKYLFRKEGQNVTLSCEQNLNHDAMYWYRQDPGQGLRLIYYSQIVNDFQKGDIAEGYSVSREKKESFPLTVTSAQKNPTAFYLCASSIGTGGEQYFGPGTRLTVT.